This entry is about one T cell receptor beta chain. What it binds is not known. Sequenced by immunoSEQ multiplex PCR; TCRdb stores in-frame clones only, minus some. The sample contains some 120,000 clones, about 89% of which appear only once. CDR1 SGHTA and CDR2 FQGTGA come from the germline V gene. Deletions cut 4 bases from V and 5 bases from J, with 14 bases between. CDR3 length: 15 residues. This entry comes from a study of T cell responses to AZD1222 COVID-19 vaccine. General study findings and limits: When two AZD1222 doses had been given, Spike-specific TCR breadth and depth rose. Seropositive status at baseline applied to only six AZD1222 recipients.

The clonotype comes from an adult in good health. Sequences were derived from peripheral blood, sampled on day 0 of AZD1222 vaccination. V usage is TRBV7-3 and J usage is TRBJ2-2, with D perhaps TRBD2 (5 bases). The DNA for the CDR3 is TGTGCCAGCAGCTACACTGGGGAGCGTACCGGGGAGCTGTTTTTT. Its protein is CASSYTGERTGELFF. The variable domain in full, completed from reference TRBV7-3 and TRBJ2-2, reads GAGVSQTPSNKVTEKGKYVELRCDPISGHTALYWYRQSLGQGPEFLIYFQGTGAADDSGLPNDRFFAVRPEGSVSTLKIQRTERGDSAVYLCASSYTGERTGELFFGEGSRLTVL.